What follows is one TCR beta chain and its context. On average, the one heparinised blood draw given by each donor was around 110 mL. Expressed TCRB transcripts got sequenced, as all isolated RNA was reverse transcribed. Profiled with immunoSEQ multiplex PCR; TCRdb holds only in-frame clones, not every one. In the table there are 850,000 to 900,000 clones, roughly 16% of which are singletons. These data come from a study of beta chain features in type 1 diabetes. Germline V CDR1 and CDR2: SNHLY, FYNNEI. J lost 9 bases, V lost 4 bases, and 9 bases had no gene match. CDR3 length: 14 residues. This TCR was recovered from a woman younger than 35 in good health. Sequencing was done on a sample of naive CD4+ T cells from blood. The chain carries TRBV2 and TRBJ2-1; 7 nucleotides line up with TRBD1. DNA for the CDR3: TGTGCCAGCAGTGTGGACAGGTTTAGAGGTGAGCAGTTCTTC. This gives the protein CASSVDRFRGEQFF.